This T cell receptor beta chain stems from a study of blood T cell repertoires in COVID-19. This CDR3 is 15 amino acids long. The table came from immunoSEQ multiplex PCR; TCRdb's copy has only in-frame clones and leaves some out. The table records approximately 270,000 clones, about 80% of them present only once. This chain joins TRBV1 and TRBJ1-5; TRBD1 is the table's D call, not checked against the DNA. TRBV1 is marked as a pseudogene. This clonotype was sampled from an elderly man with acute or convalescent COVID-19. Sequenced input: peripheral blood. The CDR3 loop is CTIELPGQTNQPQHF. CDR3 in DNA: TGCACCATAGAATTGCCGGGACAGACGAATCAGCCCCAGCATTTT.